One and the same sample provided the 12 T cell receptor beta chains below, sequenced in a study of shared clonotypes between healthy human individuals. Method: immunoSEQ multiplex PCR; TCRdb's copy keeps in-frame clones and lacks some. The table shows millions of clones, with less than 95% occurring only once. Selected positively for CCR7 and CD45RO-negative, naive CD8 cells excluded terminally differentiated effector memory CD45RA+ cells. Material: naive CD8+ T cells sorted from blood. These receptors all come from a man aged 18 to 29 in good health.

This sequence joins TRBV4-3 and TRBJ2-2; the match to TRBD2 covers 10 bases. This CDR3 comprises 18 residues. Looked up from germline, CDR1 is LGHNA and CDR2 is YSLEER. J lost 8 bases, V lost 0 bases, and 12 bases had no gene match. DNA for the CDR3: TGCGCCAGCAGCCAAGATAGGCTAGCGGGAGTAGGAAAAGGGGAGCTGTTTTTT. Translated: CASSQDRLAGVGKGELFF.

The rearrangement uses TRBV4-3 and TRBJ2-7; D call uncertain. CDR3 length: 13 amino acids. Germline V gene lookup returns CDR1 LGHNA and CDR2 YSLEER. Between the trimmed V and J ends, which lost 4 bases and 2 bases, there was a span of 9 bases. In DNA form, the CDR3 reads TGCGCCAGCAGCCGTGACGAGACCTACGAGCAGTACTTC. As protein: CASSRDETYEQYF.

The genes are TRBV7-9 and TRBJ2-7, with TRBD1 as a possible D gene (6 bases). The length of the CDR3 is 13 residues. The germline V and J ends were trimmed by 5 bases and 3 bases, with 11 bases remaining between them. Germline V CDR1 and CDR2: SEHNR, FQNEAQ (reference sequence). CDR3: CASSVTGFYEQYF. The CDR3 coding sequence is TGTGCCAGCAGCGTGACAGGCTTCTACGAGCAGTACTTC. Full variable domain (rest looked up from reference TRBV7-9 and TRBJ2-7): DTGVSQNPRHKITKRGQNVTFRCDPISEHNRLYWYRQTLGQGPEFLTYFQNEAQLEKSRLLSDRFSAERPKGSFSTLEIQRTEQGDSAMYLCASSVTGFYEQYFGPGTRLTVT.

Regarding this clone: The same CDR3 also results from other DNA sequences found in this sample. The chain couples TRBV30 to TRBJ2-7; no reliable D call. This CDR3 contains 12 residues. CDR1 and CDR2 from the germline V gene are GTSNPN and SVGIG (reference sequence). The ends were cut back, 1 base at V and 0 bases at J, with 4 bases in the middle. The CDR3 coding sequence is TGTGCCTGGAGTGAGAGCTCCTACGAGCAGTACTTC. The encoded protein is CAWSESSYEQYF.

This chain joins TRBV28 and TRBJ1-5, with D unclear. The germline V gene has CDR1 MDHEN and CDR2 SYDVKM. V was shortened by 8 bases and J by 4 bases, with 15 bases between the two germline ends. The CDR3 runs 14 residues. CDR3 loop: CASALLEINQPQHF. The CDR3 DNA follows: TGTGCCAGCGCCCTACTTGAGATTAATCAGCCCCAGCATTTT.

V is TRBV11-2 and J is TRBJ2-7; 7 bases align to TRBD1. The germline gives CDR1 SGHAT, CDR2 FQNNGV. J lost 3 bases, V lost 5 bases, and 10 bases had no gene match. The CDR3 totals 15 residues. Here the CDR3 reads CASSLSGQAYYEQYF. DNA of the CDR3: TGTGCCAGCAGCCTCTCAGGACAGGCTTACTACGAGCAGTACTTC.

CDR3 residues: CASSWDSSTDEQYF. The DNA for the CDR3 is TGTGCCAGCAGTTGGGACAGTTCTACAGACGAGCAGTACTTC. V and J are TRBV6-5 and TRBJ2-7; TRBD1 agrees at 7 bases. Germline trimming cut 4 bases from V and 5 bases from J; bases unmatched to any gene: 8. Germline V lookup: CDR1 MNHEY, CDR2 SVGAGI. This CDR3 has 14 amino acids.

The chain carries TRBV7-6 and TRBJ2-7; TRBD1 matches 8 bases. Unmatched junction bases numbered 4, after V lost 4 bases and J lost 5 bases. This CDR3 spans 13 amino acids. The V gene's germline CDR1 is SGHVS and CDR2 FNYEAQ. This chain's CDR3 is CASSSHRGDEQYF. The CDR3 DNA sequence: TGTGCCAGCAGCTCCCACAGGGGGGACGAGCAGTACTTC. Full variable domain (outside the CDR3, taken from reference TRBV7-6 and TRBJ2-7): GAGVSQSPRYKVTKRGQDVALRCDPISGHVSLYWYRQALGQGPEFLTYFNYEAQQDKSGLPNDRFSAERPEGSISTLTIQRTEQRDSAMYRCASSSHRGDEQYFGPGTRLTVT.

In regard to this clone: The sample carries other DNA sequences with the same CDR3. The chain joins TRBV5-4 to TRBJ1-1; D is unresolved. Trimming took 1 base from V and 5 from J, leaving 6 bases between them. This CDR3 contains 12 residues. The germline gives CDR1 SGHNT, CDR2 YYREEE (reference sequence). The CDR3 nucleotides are TGTGCCAGCAGCTTGAGTGGGACTGAAGCTTTCTTT. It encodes CASSLSGTEAFF.

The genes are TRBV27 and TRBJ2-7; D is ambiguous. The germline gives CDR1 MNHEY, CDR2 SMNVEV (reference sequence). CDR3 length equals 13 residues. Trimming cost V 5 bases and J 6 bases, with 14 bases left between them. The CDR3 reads CASSLPQGLEQYF. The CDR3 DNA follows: TGTGCCAGCAGTCTCCCTCAAGGGCTCGAGCAGTACTTC.

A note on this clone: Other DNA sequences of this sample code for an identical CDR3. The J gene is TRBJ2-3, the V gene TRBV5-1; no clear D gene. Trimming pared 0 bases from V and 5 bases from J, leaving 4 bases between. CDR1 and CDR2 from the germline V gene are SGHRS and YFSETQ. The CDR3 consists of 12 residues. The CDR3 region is CASSLGGDTQYF. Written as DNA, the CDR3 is TGCGCCAGCAGCTTGGGTGGAGATACGCAGTATTTT.

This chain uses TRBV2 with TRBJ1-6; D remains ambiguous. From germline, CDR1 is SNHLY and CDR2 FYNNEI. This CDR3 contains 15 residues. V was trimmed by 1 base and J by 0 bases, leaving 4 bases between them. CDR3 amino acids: CASSEESSYNSPLHF. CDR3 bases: TGTGCCAGCAGTGAAGAGAGCTCCTATAATTCACCCCTCCACTTT.